These 22 T cell receptor beta chains originate from one sample sequenced in a study of shared clonotypes between healthy human individuals. Data came from immunoSEQ multiplex PCR; TCRdb stores just in-frame clones and leaves some out. Of 2 million to 2.5 million clones listed, roughly 95% are singletons. Sequenced input: naive CD4+ T cells sorted from blood. The subset was: CD45RA+ positively selected. The origin of the receptors is a man in his late teens or twenties in good health.

The chain joins TRBV25-1 to TRBJ1-5; D is perhaps TRBD1 (5 bases). V was cut by 4 bases and J by 6 bases, with 13 bases left in between. This CDR3 has 14 residues. From germline, CDR1 is MGHDK and CDR2 SYGVNS. The CDR3 DNA sequence: TGTGCCAGCAGTGGCGCCGGGGGGAGTCAGCCCCAGCATTTT. Residues: CASSGAGGSQPQHF.

V usage is TRBV5-1 and J usage is TRBJ1-6; D is undetermined. The V gene lost 0 bases and the J gene lost 10 bases, with 14 bases spanning the gap. Germline V gives CDR1 SGHRS, CDR2 YFSETQ. There are 15 residues in the CDR3. The CDR3 DNA follows: TGCGCCAGCAGCTTGGCGGGGATAGAGCGGTCACCCCTCCACTTT. Translation: CASSLAGIERSPLHF.

A note on this clone: The same CDR3 also results from other DNA sequences found in this sample. This chain connects TRBV7-9 to TRBJ1-1, with D perhaps matching TRBD1 (5 bases). The CDR3 runs 14 residues. V was clipped by 4 bases and J by 1 base, with 10 bases between them. Germline CDR1 is SEHNR and CDR2 is FQNEAQ (reference sequence). The CDR3 coding sequence is TGTGCCAGCAGCTCCTCAGGGTGGAACACTGAAGCTTTCTTT. It encodes CASSSSGWNTEAFF.

The CDR3 reads CASSLIPGQGNTEAFF. Written as DNA, the CDR3 is TGCGCCAGCAGCCTTATACCGGGACAGGGGAACACTGAAGCTTTCTTT. The chain employs TRBV5-1 and TRBJ1-1, with 9 positions matching TRBD1. The V gene end was trimmed by 4 bases and the J gene end by 1 base; junction bases not matched to a gene: 8. The CDR3 sequence is 16 residues long. CDR1 is SGHRS and CDR2 is YFSETQ in the germline V gene. Based on the CDR3 plus reference TRBV5-1 and TRBJ1-1, the full variable domain is KAGVTQTPRYLIKTRGQQVTLSCSPISGHRSVSWYQQTPGQGLQFLFEYFSETQRNKGNFPGRFSGRQFSNSRSEMNVSTLELGDSALYLCASSLIPGQGNTEAFFGQGTRLTVV.

The rearrangement links TRBV18 to TRBJ2-3, with 7 bases fitting TRBD2. In germline, CDR1 is KGHSH, CDR2 LQKENI. V shed 1 base, J shed 5 bases, and the junction held 9 bases outside the gene matches. The CDR3 runs to 16 residues. CDR3 amino acids: CASSPLGEGLGDTQYF. The CDR3 DNA reads as TGTGCCAGCTCACCACTGGGGGAGGGCCTTGGAGATACGCAGTATTTT. The full variable domain, in which reference TRBV18 and TRBJ2-3 provide the parts outside the CDR3, is NAGVMQNPRHLVRRRGQEARLRCSPMKGHSHVYWYRQLPEEGLKFMVYLQKENIIDESGMPKERFSAEFPKEGPSILRIQQVVRGDSAAYFCASSPLGEGLGDTQYFGPGTRLTVL.

The chain has TRBV4-1 and TRBJ2-1, with 14 bases aligning to TRBD2. CDR3 size: 18 residues. The germline gives CDR1 MGHRA, CDR2 YSYEKL. V shed 3 bases and J 2 bases; nucleotides not matched to a gene: 6. CDR3 residues: CASSQGLAGVRTYNEQFF. CDR3 DNA: TGCGCCAGCAGCCAGGGACTAGCGGGAGTTCGAACCTACAATGAGCAGTTCTTC.

This chain joins TRBV12-1 and TRBJ2-1; the table's TRBD2 call for D was not verified on the DNA. TRBV12-1 is a pseudogene. CDR3 size: 15 residues. The CDR3 is CASSARIFKYNEQFF. Here the CDR3 DNA reads TGTGCCAGCAGTGCTAGAATTTTTAAATACAATGAGCAGTTCTTC.

This clone was picked up one time. The chain has TRBV5-1 and TRBJ1-4; the match to TRBD1 covers 8 bases. The J segment lost 8 bases and the V segment lost 3 bases, leaving 6 bases of the junction unmatched. Germline CDR1 SGHRS, CDR2 YFSETQ. This CDR3 is 14 amino acids long. The CDR3 region has the DNA TGCGCCAGCAGCTCGGGACAGGCTGAGGAAAAACTGTTTTTT. Protein sequence: CASSSGQAEEKLFF.

This clone appeared a single time. The chain combines TRBV5-1 with TRBJ2-7; 8 bases fit TRBD2. The CDR3 extends over 16 amino acids. V trimming: 2 bases; J trimming: 2 bases; junction bases outside the gene matches: 9. Germline-derived CDR1 and CDR2 are SGHRS and YFSETQ. In DNA form, the CDR3 reads TGCGCCAGCAGCTTTAGCGGAGCGGGGGAGACCTACGAGCAGTACTTC. It codes for CASSFSGAGETYEQYF. The variable domain in full, with the rest retrieved from reference TRBV5-1 and TRBJ2-7, is KAGVTQTPRYLIKTRGQQVTLSCSPISGHRSVSWYQQTPGQGLQFLFEYFSETQRNKGNFPGRFSGRQFSNSRSEMNVSTLELGDSALYLCASSFSGAGETYEQYFGPGTRLTVT.

V usage is TRBV6-1 and J usage is TRBJ2-5; D possibly corresponds to TRBD2 (6 bases). This CDR3 comprises 15 residues. CDR1 MNHNS and CDR2 SASEGT come from the germline V gene. V lost 7 bases to trimming and J lost 3 bases, with 18 bases between them. The CDR3 bases are TGTGCCAGCACCCCTATGGGACTGAAAAAAGAGACCCAGTACTTC. Its protein is CASTPMGLKKETQYF.

The gene calls are TRBV7-2 and TRBJ1-6; 8 nucleotides match TRBD1. Germline V gives CDR1 SGHTA, CDR2 FQGNSA. This CDR3 contains 15 residues. Trimming at V came to 5 bases and at J to 9 bases, leaving 9 bases not matched to a gene. CDR3 protein: CASSILDRAGSPLHF. The CDR3 DNA follows: TGTGCCAGCAGCATACTGGACAGGGCTGGTTCACCCCTCCACTTT.

V usage is TRBV18 and J usage is TRBJ2-7; D is possibly TRBD2 (5 bases). Germline CDR1 and CDR2: KGHSH and LQKENI. The CDR3 covers 14 residues. With 2 bases removed from V and 7 bases from J, the gap between germline ends came to 15 bases. The CDR3 loop reads CASSPGAGPSEQYF. The CDR3 DNA sequence: TGTGCCAGCTCACCAGGCGCGGGTCCCTCGGAGCAGTACTTC.

This clone was seen just once. The V call is TRBV4-1, the J call TRBJ2-1; 8 positions agree with TRBD2. J lost 4 bases, V lost 3 bases, and 14 bases had no gene match. This CDR3 contains 18 residues. Per the germline V gene, CDR1 is MGHRA and CDR2 is YSYEKL. This CDR3 is CASSHSLPGASGYNEQFF. The CDR3 bases are TGCGCCAGCAGCCACTCCCTTCCCGGCGCTAGCGGGTACAATGAGCAGTTCTTC.

The chain couples TRBV6-4 to TRBJ1-2, with D uncertain. Trimming pared 0 bases from V and 7 bases from J, leaving 21 bases between. The CDR3 spans 17 residues. Germline CDR1 reads MRHNA; CDR2 reads SNTAGT. CDR3 sequence (DNA): TGTGCCAGCAGTGACTCCGGATCGGGTTTTCCGGCGGGTGGCTACACCTTC. It codes for CASSDSGSGFPAGGYTF.

V is TRBV9 and J is TRBJ2-1; 13 bases line up with TRBD2. V lost 3 bases and J lost 4; bases outside the gene matches: 10. Germline CDR1 SGDLS, CDR2 YYNGEE. CDR3 length equals 18 residues. The CDR3 spells CASSEWVTLAGGYNEQFF. CDR3 DNA: TGTGCCAGCAGCGAATGGGTAACACTAGCGGGAGGGTACAATGAGCAGTTCTTC.

The J gene is TRBJ2-2, the V gene TRBV29-1; D might be TRBD1 (5 bases). The germline V and J ends were trimmed by 5 bases and 4 bases, with 20 bases remaining between them. Germline V gene data show CDR1 as SQVTM and CDR2 as ANQGSEA. This CDR3 contains 16 residues. CDR3 sequence: CSVFPTGRESTGELFF. The CDR3 DNA sequence: TGCAGCGTTTTCCCCACCGGCAGGGAAAGCACCGGGGAGCTGTTTTTT.

This clone was seen only a few times. The V gene is TRBV5-1, the J gene TRBJ1-1, with D possibly TRBD1 on 6 matching bases. This CDR3 has 14 amino acids. With 0 bases removed from V and 7 bases from J, the gap between germline ends came to 13 bases. Germline lookup yields CDR1 SGHRS and CDR2 YFSETQ. As DNA, the CDR3 is TGCGCCAGCAGCTTGGGGTTTTGGGACAATGAAGCTTTCTTT. Protein sequence: CASSLGFWDNEAFF.

This chain links TRBV11-3 with TRBJ2-7; 8 bases are a match to TRBD2. This CDR3 is 17 amino acids long. Trimming took 0 bases from V and 4 from J; bases not matched to a gene: 11. From germline, CDR1 is SGHNT and CDR2 YENEEA. CDR3 coding DNA: TGTGCCAGCAGCTTAGATATGTCGGGAGGGCCAAGGTACGAGCAGTACTTC. Translated: CASSLDMSGGPRYEQYF.

This clone was observed a few times. The chain has TRBV6-5 and TRBJ1-6; no clear D. Germline-derived CDR1 and CDR2 are MNHEY and SVGAGI. This CDR3 is 15 amino acids long. The V end was cut by 0 bases, the J end by 9 bases, with 12 bases between. CDR3 in DNA: TGTGCCAGCAGTTACTCGAGGGCAGAAGGTTCACCCCTCCACTTT. This codes for CASSYSRAEGSPLHF.

This clone was observed a handful of times. The same CDR3 arises from other DNA sequences in this sample as well. The rearrangement links TRBV19 to TRBJ1-5; no reliable D call. Between the trimmed V and J ends, which lost 5 bases and 6 bases, there was a span of 8 bases. There are 12 residues in the CDR3. The V gene's germline CDR1 is LNHDA and CDR2 SQIVND (reference sequence). The CDR3 DNA reads as TGTGCCAGTAGTCTTTTGGGTCAGCCCCAGCATTTT. This translates into CASSLLGQPQHF. Full variable domain (rest looked up from reference TRBV19 and TRBJ1-5): DGGITQSPKYLFRKEGQNVTLSCEQNLNHDAMYWYRQDPGQGLRLIYYSQIVNDFQKGDIAEGYSVSREKKESFPLTVTSAQKNPTAFYLCASSLLGQPQHFGDGTRLSIL.

V usage is TRBV6-1 and J usage is TRBJ1-4, with D possibly matching TRBD1 (6 bases). CDR1 is MNHNS and CDR2 is SASEGT in the germline V gene. The V and J ends lost 3 bases and 8 bases respectively, with 16 bases between them. The CDR3 covers 15 residues. Here the CDR3 DNA reads TGTGCCAGCAGTGATAGTGCGGGGGGCTACGAAAAACTGTTTTTT. Translating it yields CASSDSAGGYEKLFF.

The chain recombines TRBV5-6 with TRBJ1-2; D perhaps matches TRBD1 (5 bases). The ends were cut back, 4 bases at V and 3 bases at J, with 13 bases in the middle. The germline gives CDR1 SGHDT, CDR2 YYEEEE. The CDR3 sequence is 14 residues long. The CDR3 spells CASSLSGAYYGYTF. The CDR3 DNA is TGTGCCAGCAGCCTCTCCGGGGCCTACTATGGCTACACCTTC.